Shown below are 25 T cell receptor beta chains from a single sample sequenced in a study of cytomegalovirus exposure and HLA in healthy donors. Generated by immunoSEQ multiplex PCR, the TCRdb table keeps only in-frame clones and is missing some. Here the sample spans 100,000 to 120,000 clones, about nine tenths being singletons. The sample taken for sequencing was PBMCs. These receptor sequences come from a woman between 18 and 29 years old in good health and CMV-seronegative.

Here the CDR3 reads CASSVGGQGRGYTF. DNA of the CDR3: TGTGCCAGCAGCGTAGGGGGACAGGGTCGGGGCTACACCTTC. The chain has TRBV9 and TRBJ1-2; 9 bases line up with TRBD1. V dropped 0 bases and J dropped 8; count of bases not matched to a gene: 5. The CDR3 is made up of 14 amino acids. The germline V gene encodes CDR1 SGDLS and CDR2 YYNGEE.

The chain carries TRBV29-1 and TRBJ2-5, with D tentatively TRBD1 (6 bases). The CDR3 length is 14 residues. V was trimmed by 8 bases and J by 0 bases, leaving 16 bases between them. The V gene's germline CDR1 is SQVTM and CDR2 ANQGSEA. CDR3 protein: CSYSRDTHQETQYF. The CDR3 region has the DNA TGCAGCTACTCCCGGGACACCCACCAAGAGACCCAGTACTTC. The whole variable domain, filled in from reference TRBV29-1 and TRBJ2-5, reads SAVISQKPSRDICQRGTSLTIQCQVDSQVTMMFWYRQQPGQSLTLIATANQGSEATYESGFVIDKFPISRPNLTFSTLTVSNMSPEDSSIYLCSYSRDTHQETQYFGPGTRLLVL.

This clone came up a few times. The V gene is TRBV2, the J gene TRBJ2-2; tentatively, D is TRBD1 (6 bases). The germline gives CDR1 SNHLY, CDR2 FYNNEI. This CDR3 has 12 amino acids. V was clipped by 7 bases and J by 10 bases, with 13 bases between them. CDR3 region: CASTQGHTELFF. DNA for the CDR3: TGTGCCAGCACCCAGGGACATACGGAGCTGTTTTTT.

The chain couples TRBV7-8 to TRBJ2-6; TRBD1 matches 12 bases. This CDR3 is built from 20 residues. With V trimmed by 3 bases and J by 2 bases, 11 bases remained unmatched. Looked up from germline, CDR1 is SGHVS and CDR2 is FQNEAQ. The CDR3 coding sequence is TGTGCCAGCAGCTTTTTATTCTGGGGGACAGGGGGCGCTGGGGCCAACGTCCTGACTTTC. Protein sequence: CASSFLFWGTGGAGANVLTF.

This clone came up once. The chain carries TRBV9 and TRBJ2-3; possibly TRBD1 for D (6 bases). V was shortened by 2 bases and J by 3 bases, with 13 bases between the two germline ends. Germline V gene lookup returns CDR1 SGDLS and CDR2 YYNGEE. The CDR3 runs to 15 residues. The CDR3 region is CASSVGVTGTDTQYF. The CDR3 DNA reads TGTGCCAGCAGCGTGGGGGTGACAGGTACAGATACGCAGTATTTT.

This CDR3 reads CASSYIKGAGGNTIYF. Written as DNA, the CDR3 is TGTGCCAGCAGTTATATAAAGGGGGCAGGCGGAAACACCATATATTTT. The chain carries TRBV6-6 and TRBJ1-3; 7 positions match TRBD1. CDR3 length equals 16 residues. The V gene end was trimmed by 3 bases and the J gene end by 4 bases; junction bases not matched to a gene: 9. The germline V gene has CDR1 MNHNY and CDR2 SVGAGI (reference sequence).

The chain is built from TRBV5-6 and TRBJ2-2; 8 bases are shared with TRBD2. The ends lost 2 bases at V and 3 bases at J; junction bases unmatched: 3. The germline CDR1 and CDR2 sequences are SGHDT and YYEEEE. CDR3 length: 15 amino acids. CDR3: CASSFGRADTGELFF. Here the CDR3 DNA reads TGTGCCAGCAGCTTCGGGAGGGCGGACACCGGGGAGCTGTTTTTT.

This chain joins TRBV5-4 and TRBJ1-1; TRBD1 matches at 9 bases. V lost 0 bases, J lost 8 bases, and 11 bases stayed unmatched. The CDR3 is 16 residues long. Germline loops: CDR1 SGHNT, CDR2 YYREEE (reference sequence). In DNA form, the CDR3 reads TGTGCCAGCAGCTTGGCTTGGGGGACAGGGACGGCCGAAGCTTTCTTT. Protein: CASSLAWGTGTAEAFF.

The genes are TRBV30 and TRBJ2-1; D might be TRBD1 (5 bases). Trimming removed 2 bases at V and 7 bases at J, with 15 bases between. There are 14 residues in the CDR3. CDR1 is GTSNPN, CDR2 SVGIG, per germline (reference sequence). The CDR3 DNA follows: TGTGCCTGGAGTCCTGGCCAGGGTTGGAATGAGCAGTTCTTC. It encodes CAWSPGQGWNEQFF.

This rearrangement joins TRBV4-1 to TRBJ1-4; possibly TRBD1 for D (5 bases). The ends were cut back, 2 bases at V and 0 bases at J, with 16 bases in the middle. The CDR3 has 18 amino acids. Germline V gene lookup returns CDR1 MGHRA and CDR2 YSYEKL. In DNA, the CDR3 is TGCGCCAGCAGCCAAAAGGGGCGGGGGGACGCAACTAATGAAAAACTGTTTTTT. It yields the protein CASSQKGRGDATNEKLFF.

The rearrangement links TRBV27 to TRBJ1-5; no clear D. Between the trimmed V and J ends, which lost 2 bases and 3 bases, there was a span of 11 bases. CDR3 length equals 15 residues. The germline gives CDR1 MNHEY, CDR2 SMNVEV (reference sequence). CDR3 amino acids: CASSLGSFHNQPQHF. The CDR3 DNA sequence: TGTGCCAGCAGTTTAGGGAGTTTCCACAATCAGCCCCAGCATTTT.

J is TRBJ2-1 and V is TRBV9; maybe TRBD1 (6 bases). Germline values: CDR1 SGDLS, CDR2 YYNGEE. The ends were cut back, 6 bases at V and 0 bases at J, with 22 bases in the middle. The CDR3 consists of 18 residues. As DNA, the CDR3 is TGTGCCAGCACCGACAACATCAGACAGGCGAGCTCCTACAATGAGCAGTTCTTC. It codes for CASTDNIRQASSYNEQFF. Full variable domain (outside the CDR3, taken from reference TRBV9 and TRBJ2-1): DSGVTQTPKHLITATGQRVTLRCSPRSGDLSVYWYQQSLDQGLQFLIQYYNGEERAKGNILERFSAQQFPDLHSELNLSSLELGDSALYFCASTDNIRQASSYNEQFFGPGTRLTVL.

The V gene is TRBV9, the J gene TRBJ2-7; the match to TRBD2 covers 7 bases. Looked up from germline, CDR1 is SGDLS and CDR2 is YYNGEE. This CDR3 has 16 amino acids. J lost 0 bases, V lost 0 bases, and 6 bases had no gene match. CDR3 loop: CASSVGLGGSSYEQYF. The CDR3 DNA follows: TGTGCCAGCAGCGTAGGATTAGGCGGGAGCTCCTACGAGCAGTACTTC. Full variable domain (rest looked up from reference TRBV9 and TRBJ2-7): DSGVTQTPKHLITATGQRVTLRCSPRSGDLSVYWYQQSLDQGLQFLIQYYNGEERAKGNILERFSAQQFPDLHSELNLSSLELGDSALYFCASSVGLGGSSYEQYFGPGTRLTVT.

V usage is TRBV5-4 and J usage is TRBJ2-7, with 8 bases lining up with TRBD1. The junction had 7 bases not matched to a gene; V was cut back by 5 bases and J by 6 bases. This CDR3 has 13 residues. Germline CDR1 reads SGHNT; CDR2 reads YYREEE (reference sequence). CDR3 bases: TGTGCCAGCAGATCTTCCGACAGGGGCGAGCAGTACTTC. Translating gives CASRSSDRGEQYF.

The chain links TRBV30 to TRBJ2-3, with 7 bases identical to TRBD1. Germline lookup yields CDR1 GTSNPN and CDR2 SVGIG (reference sequence). The CDR3 sequence is 16 residues long. The trim removed 6 bases at V and 0 bases at J, leaving 12 bases unmatched. DNA for the CDR3: TGTGCCTGTCATGATGGGACAGTTACTAGCACAGATACGCAGTATTTT. It specifies CACHDGTVTSTDTQYF.

V is TRBV11-2 and J is TRBJ2-7; D remains ambiguous. CDR3 size: 13 residues. The germline V and J ends were trimmed by 0 bases and 4 bases, with 7 bases remaining between them. The germline V gene has CDR1 SGHAT and CDR2 FQNNGV. The CDR3: CASSLEGLYEQYF. In DNA, the CDR3 is TGTGCCAGCAGCTTAGAGGGCCTTTACGAGCAGTACTTC.

The rearrangement joins TRBV5-8 to TRBJ1-1; no firm D call. CDR3 length: 14 residues. V was pared by 2 bases and J by 0 bases, with 8 bases between. Germline CDR1 is SGHTS and CDR2 is YDEGEE. CDR3 amino acids: CASSLQMMNTEAFF. In DNA, the CDR3 is TGTGCCAGCAGCTTACAGATGATGAACACTGAAGCTTTCTTT.

The rearrangement links TRBV27 to TRBJ2-7, with a possible D match to TRBD1 (6 bases). V lost 4 bases and J 3 bases, leaving 13 bases between the germline ends. Germline loops: CDR1 MNHEY, CDR2 SMNVEV (reference sequence). The CDR3 length is 14 residues. This chain's CDR3 is CASSSRGFRYEQYF. CDR3 bases: TGTGCCAGCAGTTCCAGGGGATTTCGCTACGAGCAGTACTTC.

The chain has TRBV4-3 and TRBJ2-1; possibly TRBD2 for D (6 bases). From germline, CDR1 is LGHNA and CDR2 YSLEER. V was trimmed by 8 bases and J by 0 bases, leaving 20 bases between them. CDR3 length: 17 amino acids. This CDR3 is CASAGEAGPDSYNEQFF. CDR3 DNA sequence: TGCGCCAGCGCCGGAGAGGCGGGACCGGACTCCTACAATGAGCAGTTCTTC.

The chain joins TRBV19 to TRBJ2-1, with TRBD2 matching over 10 bases. Trimming removed 6 bases from V and 10 bases from J; junction bases left unmatched: 6. Germline loops: CDR1 LNHDA, CDR2 SQIVND (reference sequence). The CDR3 totals 13 residues. The DNA of the CDR3 is TGTGCCAGTAGCCTAGCGGGAGTGGTAGAGCAGTTCTTC. Amino acids: CASSLAGVVEQFF. The full variable domain, rest sourced from reference TRBV19 and TRBJ2-1, is DGGITQSPKYLFRKEGQNVTLSCEQNLNHDAMYWYRQDPGQGLRLIYYSQIVNDFQKGDIAEGYSVSREKKESFPLTVTSAQKNPTAFYLCASSLAGVVEQFFGPGTRLTVL.

V usage is TRBV18 and J usage is TRBJ1-2; 8 bases line up with TRBD1. This CDR3 region has 15 residues. Germline V CDR1 and CDR2: KGHSH, LQKENI. After removal of 2 bases from V and 6 bases from J, the junction contained 8 bases not matched to a gene. The CDR3 DNA follows: TGTGCCAGCTCACCATTGGGCAGGGGGCAGAATGGCTACACCTTC. Amino acids: CASSPLGRGQNGYTF.

This clone was seen a few times. The chain joins TRBV23-1 to TRBJ1-5, with TRBD1 matching over 7 bases. TRBV23-1 qualifies as an ORF whose function is uncertain. This CDR3 comprises 15 residues. The V segment lost 2 bases and the J segment 6 bases; nucleotides outside the gene matches: 7. The CDR3 nucleotides read TGCGCCAGCAGTCAAGAGGAAGGGGGCGGTCAGCCCCAGCATTTT. Its translation is CASSQEEGGGQPQHF.

The table lists this clone with a few counts. The rearrangement joins TRBV6-4 to TRBJ1-6, with a tentative D call TRBD1 (5 bases). This CDR3 is built from 14 residues. Looked up from germline, CDR1 is MRHNA and CDR2 is SNTAGT. V dropped 5 bases and J dropped 10 bases, with 15 bases sitting between them. CDR3: CASSRDSGGSPLHF. The DNA for the CDR3 is TGTGCCAGCAGTCGGGACTCTGGGGGATCACCCCTCCACTTT.

The V call is TRBV5-6, the J call TRBJ1-6, with a tentative D call TRBD1 (6 bases). Germline loops: CDR1 SGHDT, CDR2 YYEEEE. This CDR3 has 13 amino acids. Between the trimmed V and J ends, which lost 7 bases and 3 bases, there was a span of 8 bases. CDR3 nucleotide sequence: TGTGCCAGCGGGGGACACTATAATTCACCCCTCCACTTT. Residues: CASGGHYNSPLHF.

The V gene is TRBV28, the J gene TRBJ2-7, with TRBD1 as a possible D gene (7 bases). The CDR3 covers 14 residues. The V end was cut by 10 bases, the J end by 7 bases, with 23 bases between. From germline, CDR1 is MDHEN and CDR2 SYDVKM. The CDR3 DNA sequence: TGTGCCACCCTAGGGGGCGGAGGGGTGAATGAGCAGTACTTC. Translating gives CATLGGGGVNEQYF.